These 9 T cell receptor beta chains were sequenced from one sample in a study of somatic mutations in cytotoxic T cells in rheumatoid arthritis (dated by TCRdb to 2017 to 2019). The library was produced with the immunoSEQ multiplex PCR assay. Held by TCRdb, this immuneACCESS table contains in-frame sequences only and omits some clones. Under half of the omission traces to an unresolved V gene where checked; the cause of the rest is unknown. For this sample there are about 13,000 clones; about 83% appear just once. The ten largest clones take up about 22% of the sample. Sequenced sample: CD8+ T cells sorted from blood. These receptors were obtained from an adult with rheumatoid arthritis.

This clone was counted a few times. The rearrangement joins TRBV7-3 to TRBJ1-2; a weak D match, TRBD1 (5 bases). Looked up from germline, CDR1 is SGHTA and CDR2 is FQGTGA. The CDR3 contains 13 residues. Deletions cut 2 bases from V and 5 bases from J, with 9 bases between. CDR3 sequence: CASSLGAAYGYTF. CDR3 nucleotides: TGTGCCAGCAGCTTAGGGGCCGCTTATGGCTACACCTTC.

The chain joins TRBV4-1 to TRBJ2-5, with D uncertain. CDR1 is MGHRA and CDR2 is YSYEKL in the germline V gene. The length of the CDR3 is 12 residues. The V and J ends lost 3 bases and 7 bases respectively, with 9 bases between them. CDR3 coding DNA: TGCGCCAGCAGCCAGTATCCAGGGACCCAGTACTTC. It translates to CASSQYPGTQYF.

The chain uses TRBV19 and TRBJ2-1; 8 bases map to TRBD2. Germline CDR1 reads LNHDA; CDR2 reads SQIVND (reference sequence). The CDR3 runs to 15 residues. J gave up 2 bases and V 7 bases, and 7 bases lay outside the gene matches. In nucleotides, the CDR3 is TGTGCCAGTAACCCGGGACTAGACCCCTACAATGAGCAGTTCTTC. Translated, it gives CASNPGLDPYNEQFF.

The gene calls are TRBV7-6 and TRBJ2-2; D ambiguous. Germline V lookup: CDR1 SGHVS, CDR2 FNYEAQ. V dropped 5 bases and J dropped 4 bases, with 17 bases sitting between them. The CDR3 is 16 amino acids. The chain's CDR3 is CASSEPGATLTGELFF. CDR3 nucleotides: TGTGCCAGCAGCGAACCAGGCGCAACCCTCACCGGGGAGCTGTTTTTT.

The chain links TRBV6-4 to TRBJ1-2, with D uncertain. Trimming shortened V by 2 bases and J by 7 bases, and 14 bases separated the two germline ends. CDR1 is MRHNA, CDR2 SNTAGT, per germline. CDR3 length: 14 residues. DNA of the CDR3: TGTGCCAGCAGTGACGCGGGCGGCGATCGTGGCTACACCTTC. It translates to CASSDAGGDRGYTF.

V usage is TRBV11-2 and J usage is TRBJ2-7; TRBD2 matches 10 bases. The germline gives CDR1 SGHAT, CDR2 FQNNGV. The CDR3 runs to 16 residues. V was pared by 2 bases and J by 1 base, with 5 bases of the junction left unmatched. Here the CDR3 reads CASSLYSSGSSYEQYF. The CDR3 nucleotides read TGTGCCAGCAGCTTATATTCTAGCGGGAGTTCCTACGAGCAGTACTTC.

The chain joins TRBV19 to TRBJ2-7; the match to TRBD1 covers 7 bases. Trimming removed 3 bases from V and 7 bases from J; junction bases left unmatched: 9. Looked up from germline, CDR1 is LNHDA and CDR2 is SQIVND (reference sequence). This CDR3 comprises 14 residues. CDR3 amino acids: CASSIAAGGREQYF. The CDR3, as DNA: TGTGCCAGTAGTATCGCCGCAGGGGGTAGGGAGCAGTACTTC.

The chain recombines TRBV19 with TRBJ2-2, with TRBD2 as a possible D gene (5 bases). Germline CDR1 reads LNHDA; CDR2 reads SQIVND (reference sequence). The CDR3 is 15 amino acids. Trimming cost V 3 bases and J 4 bases, with 12 bases left between them. The CDR3 region is CASSIWSGLTGELFF. The CDR3 region has the DNA TGTGCCAGTAGTATTTGGTCAGGACTCACCGGGGAGCTGTTTTTT.

The CDR3 DNA reads as TGTGCCAGCACCCCGGGTGACAGGGCCTACGAGCAGTACTTC. Its translation: CASTPGDRAYEQYF. This sequence joins TRBV7-9 and TRBJ2-7; TRBD1 matches at 7 bases. Germline trimming cut 7 bases from V and 2 bases from J; bases unmatched to any gene: 8. This CDR3 is 14 amino acids long. Germline V gives CDR1 SEHNR, CDR2 FQNEAQ (reference sequence).